The sequence of this TCR beta chain was determined in a study of cytomegalovirus exposure and HLA in healthy donors (dated by TCRdb to 2017 to 2019). Broadly, across the study: In an earlier analysis of several hundred of the donors, 276 Gb of sequence data and approximately 120 million unique TCR beta sequences from 180 million or so T cells were reported. The number of donors typed differed by locus, with roughly 620-630 for A, B, C, DRB1 and DQB1, around 500 for DQA1, 600 to 610 for DPA1, and approximately 470 for DPB1. Rather than drawing on any new phenotypic data, the later analysis identified candidate immune exposures from TCR beta sequences and the way those sequences occurred across donors. The T cell repertoires of 700 or so subjects were profiled by immunosequencing and related to cytomegalovirus serostatus. A later analysis re-analyzed previously published TCR beta repertoires from 660 or so donors and added high-resolution HLA genotyping to study TCR occurrence patterns. The genetic ancestry cluster associated with self-reported Caucasian donors included 81% of the 350 to 500 genotyped donors. All discovery cohort repertoires had been generated on a single sequencing platform. An earlier analysis of a few hundred of the donors applied high-throughput TCR beta sequencing to assess whether each TCR beta V gene segment acted as functional or pseudogenic. A handful of DR-DQ haplotypes were handled as single units for association and clustering because linkage in the cohort was strong. Across under 500 genotyped donors of the cohort, an average of about 240,000 unique TCR beta nucleotide sequences per donor were sequenced, and 15% to 20% of those sequences were non-productive. HLA typing included class I and class II loci at four-digit resolution. Alongside the repertoire data, information on donor age, sex, ethnicity and CMV serostatus was compiled. A separate validation cohort of 100 to 150 different subjects was used in addition to the approximately 700-subject first cohort. The study aimed to test whether signatures of past pathogen exposure could be identified by cataloging public T cell receptors. An early release that covered more than 550 HLA-typed donors contained around 300 gigabases of sequencing data and some 87 million unique TCR sequences. High-throughput TCR immunosequencing, statistical association of individual TCRs with disease status, and machine learning were combined to predict cytomegalovirus infection status. In a later genetic analysis, genome-wide SNP genotypes for about three fifths of the roughly 670 donors were used, and that subset was treated as a discovery cohort. The paper's findings and limits, for the study overall: Strong co-occurrence of HLA alleles, especially DR and DQ, made assigning TCR associations to individual alleles difficult. Because the 87-base-pair reads could not distinguish some IMGT-functional V segments, including TRBV6-2 and TRBV6-3, those segments were excluded. In this cohort, only TCR beta chains were sequenced, and detectable features were limited by the absence of alpha or paired-chain data. Roughly uniform sequencing depth across donors was assumed in presence/absence analyses, although this assumption may not hold. In a later analysis, the rate of TCR association differed among HLA loci, with DRB1 alleles having the most associated TCRs and HLA-C alleles having the fewest. The study gave a list of over 150 TCR beta chains associated with cytomegalovirus. It was suggested by the authors that the approach could potentially be generalized to other disease states and immunological phenotypes. Three of the identified cytomegalovirus-associated TCR beta chains were confirmed in vitro to be specific for cytomegalovirus antigens. Linkage disequilibrium might explain the correlated functional status among segregating V segments, but an unknown experimental factor could not be excluded. Specific HLA alleles were associated with 18,000 or so TCR beta sequences at a false discovery rate of 0.05 in a later analysis. For the cohort, immune exposure information was limited to CMV serostatus. Because counts were too low, approximately 15 rarely observed V segments, including chromosome 9 orphons, were excluded from the earlier analysis of 587 of the donors. Because some donors lacked HLA typing at each locus, the association tests relied only on the typed subset. A later analysis reported that several top co-occurrence clusters appeared linked to parvovirus B19, influenza, CMV and Epstein-Barr virus. Across donors, most TCR sequences were observed very rarely, whereas some public TCRs were present in many individuals. Most CMV-associated TCR beta chains appeared to be HLA-restricted in a later analysis, and the HLA associations seemed to be driven largely by CMV exposure. The classifier was reported to diagnose cytomegalovirus status with high specificity and sensitivity in both the original and validation cohorts. A further reported finding was that TCR beta sequences accurately predicted the HLA-A and HLA-B alleles for most subjects in the first cohort. An earlier analysis of 587 of the donors showed that most TCR beta V segments appeared in productive rearrangements either about 87% or about 30% of the time, which broadly matched IMGT annotations. A cluster of highly shared sequence variants was judged likely to be a technical artifact of the sequencing pipeline. Compared with equally common non-associated chains, HLA-associated TCR beta chains in a later analysis were more clonally expanded and had lower generation probabilities. V-gene and J-gene trimming of TCR beta chains was associated with a missense DCLRE1C variant in a later genetic analysis, and the association was replicated in an independent cohort. Compared with the approximately 600-donor mean, donors in an Asian-associated ancestry cluster had fewer N-insertions in productive TCRs, according to a later genetic analysis.

The CDR3, from cysteine to phenylalanine, totals 16 residues. CDR3 DNA only is kept here, 48 bases in frame from base 1. V has 2 bases trimmed and J has 1 base trimmed; junction bases matching no gene number 8. Per the germline V gene (reference sequence), GTSNPN is the CDR1 and SVGIG is the CDR2. Of note for this clone: The antigen it recognizes is unknown.

Libraries were built with the immunoSEQ multiplex PCR assay. The multiplex PCR relied on a mix of 60 forward primers for TCR Vbeta segments and 13 reverse primers for TCR Jbeta segments. A multiplex PCR assay on genomic DNA amplified the CDR3 region of rearranged TCR beta genes. On the Illumina HiSeq System, the amplified TCR beta libraries were sequenced as 87-base-pair reads. The authors' pipeline ran thus. Across the 700 or so repertoires, a later analysis counted 78 million or so unique TCR beta chains, 8.5 million to 12 million of which were shared by at least two donors. Raw reads were error-corrected and collapsed into unique sequences with a nearest-neighbor algorithm that merged closely related sequences to remove PCR and sequencing errors. To assign V, D and J gene segments, CDR3 sequences were aligned to IMGT reference sequences. For a sequence to be retained, a match of at least six nucleotides was required to both a V gene segment and a J gene segment. Rearrangements were called productive when the CDR3 lacked stop codons and stayed in frame with V and J; all others were non-productive. CDR3 was defined by IMGT convention, running from the second conserved V-encoded cysteine to the conserved J-encoded phenylalanine. The earlier analysis of a few hundred of the donors excluded sequences that lacked an unambiguous match to a single V gene segment. An earlier analysis of several hundred of the donors called V segments functional above 56.7% productive rearrangements and segregating when the between-donor standard deviation exceeded 5%. A statistical classification framework was built to diagnose cytomegalovirus status from the catalog of TCR beta chain sequences. V and J gene assignment, in a later analysis, came from comparing TCR nucleotide sequences with IMGT/GENE-DB human TR gene sequences. In a later analysis, CDR3 sequences and most-parsimonious VDJ recombination scenarios were assigned using the TCRdist pipeline. A later analysis defined each TCR beta chain by its CDR3 amino acid sequence plus V-gene family, and excluded reads lacking a unique V-gene family. A later analysis removed 550 to 700 highly shared, low-generation-probability nucleotide sequences to deal with suspected cross-contamination and a sequencing artifact. A later analysis calculated a clonal expansion index for each public chain from normalized within-repertoire ranks of inferred template counts. A later analysis computed generation probabilities with a VDJ recombination model fitted to out-of-frame rearrangements, and checked the results against IGoR. Hypergeometric tests were used in a later analysis to score TCR-TCR, TCR-HLA and TCR-CMV co-occurrence, with a repertoire-size bias correction applied to the TCR pairs. A later analysis estimated false discovery rates by permuting HLA or CMV assignments 20 times. In a later analysis, co-occurring TCRs were grouped using DBSCAN, with TCRdist sequence similarity added in when clustering inside HLA-allele-positive subsets. Co-occurrence clustering excluded repertoires with fewer than 30,000 or more than 120,000 public chains, plus five with anomalous nucleotide sharing. Here the immuneACCESS table is served through TCRdb, limited to in-frame sequences with V and J called. Missing clones are a known gap in these copies; in checked studies unresolved V genes cover under half, and the rest lacks a known reason. V, J and clone size are taken as reported in that table, and D and trimming were inferred from the DNA itself. This sample's table carries under 50,000 clones. The top ten hold 3.5% to 4% of the sample.

The cohort consisted of 600 to 750 healthy bone marrow donors. Cohort members were all nominally healthy when sampled, although unrecorded immune exposures were likely present. The donor was CMV seronegative and was included in the group of several hundred seronegative cohort members. Every donor gave a peripheral blood sample, and the peripheral blood mononuclear cells from that sample were used for TCR beta sequencing. The Qiagen DNeasy Blood Extraction Kit was used to extract genomic DNA from the blood cell samples. Sequenced: PBMCs. This TCR was recovered from a male donor in good health and CMV-seronegative. Recombination connected TRBV30 to TRBJ2-7; TRBD2 agrees with 10 junctional bases. For the CDR3, the sequence is CAWSKPRTSGSYEQYF. At the DNA level, the sequence is TGTGCCTGGAGTAAACCTCGGACTAGCGGATCCTACGAGCAGTACTTC.